These 8 T cell receptor beta chains originate from one sample sequenced in a study of identical twins. TCRdb re-called the 5' RACE reads with MiXCR, one entry per CDR3 protein. The profile shows hundreds of thousands of distinct CDR3 sequences, about 20% of them singletons. This same sample was also taken into another study, of yellow fever vaccine responses in identical twins.

The sample consisted of CD4+ T cells sorted from blood. These receptors were obtained from a woman younger than 35 in good health.

The J gene is TRBJ2-1, the V gene TRBV7-9; tentatively, D is TRBD2 (6 bases). Germline CDR1 is SEHNR and CDR2 is FQNEAQ (reference sequence). The CDR3 has 12 residues. V lost 10 bases, J lost 10 bases, and 17 bases lay in between. CDR3 residues: CAMKEGREEQFF. CDR3 in DNA: TGTGCCATGAAGGAGGGCCGGGAAGAGCAGTTCTTC.

The V and J genes are TRBV29-1 and TRBJ2-2; TRBD2 agrees at 8 bases. The CDR3 runs 16 residues. Germline CDR1 reads SQVTM; CDR2 reads ANQGSEA. J was trimmed by 3 bases and V by 4 bases; bases with no gene match: 10. In nucleotides, the CDR3 is TGCAGCGTTGGGGGAGCGGGGGCGCCGGACACCGGGGAGCTGTTTTTT. Its protein product is CSVGGAGAPDTGELFF.

V gene TRBV7-8 combines with J gene TRBJ2-1; D uncertain. Trimming left V 3 bases short and J 8 bases short, with 5 bases between. This CDR3 spans 11 amino acids. The V gene's germline CDR1 is SGHVS and CDR2 FQNEAQ. DNA for the CDR3: TGTGCCAGCAGCTTTGACTATGAGCAGTTCTTC. This encodes CASSFDYEQFF.

The chain recombines TRBV24-1 with TRBJ2-7, with D possibly called TRBD1 or TRBD2 (5 bases each). Germline assignment: CDR1 KGHDR and CDR2 SFDVKD. This CDR3 region has 15 residues. V was trimmed by 3 bases and J by 1 base, leaving 12 bases between them. CDR3 protein: CATSDTGRRSYEQYV. The CDR3 nucleotides are TGTGCCACCAGTGATACGGGACGGAGATCCTACGAGCAGTACGTC.

This rearrangement joins TRBV4-1 to TRBJ2-3; D perhaps matches TRBD2 (5 bases). Germline V gene lookup returns CDR1 MGHRA and CDR2 YSYEKL. V was clipped by 1 base and J by 1 base, with 6 bases between them. This CDR3 contains 14 residues. The CDR3 is CASSQVGGTDTQYF. The DNA of the CDR3 is TGCGCCAGCAGCCAAGTGGGAGGCACAGATACGCAGTATTTT.

V gene TRBV12-3 or TRBV12-4 combines with J gene TRBJ1-1; D is possibly TRBD1 (6 bases). V dropped 5 bases and J dropped 0 bases, with 19 bases sitting between them. The CDR3 extends over 17 amino acids. This CDR3 reads CASSPRLGGRMNTEAFF. CDR3 coding DNA: TGTGCCAGCAGTCCCCGTTTGGGGGGGCGCATGAACACTGAAGCTTTCTTT.

The J gene is TRBJ2-3, the V gene TRBV5-1, with TRBD2 matching over 8 bases. The CDR3 runs to 18 residues. Trimming removed 5 bases from V and 4 bases from J; junction bases left unmatched: 18. Per germline, CDR1 SGHRS and CDR2 YFSETQ. The CDR3 DNA follows: TGCGCCAGCAGTCAACAGGGACGGACTAGCTCTTGGGCAGATACGCAGTATTTT. The encoded protein is CASSQQGRTSSWADTQYF.

This clonotype appeared a few times. At one end, the junction sequence differs from germline, possibly due to a read error. V usage is TRBV10-3 and J usage is TRBJ2-3; D perhaps matches TRBD2 (6 bases). In germline, CDR1 is ENHRY, CDR2 SYGVKD. CDR3 length: 13 amino acids. DNA of the CDR3: TGCGCCAATCGGGGCGGGGGCACAGATACGCAGTATTTT. Encoded protein: CANRGGGTDTQYF.